The rows below give T cell receptor beta chains drawn from one sample of a study of T cells in Graves' hyperthyroidism and ophthalmopathy. TCRdb called the multiplex PCR reads again in MiXCR, with one record for every CDR3 protein. The data contain approximately 430,000 distinct CDR3 sequences, approximately 14% of them singletons. The sequenced material came from blood. These receptors were taken from a woman in her late teens or twenties with Graves' hyperthyroidism. Each CDR3 is given with its conserved first and last residue. The D gene is left open where the match is weak. The size entry is marked missing in some rows and otherwise reads once, few, many or a size class.

v_gene: TRBV15
abundance: many
d_gene: .
j_gene: TRBJ1-1
CDR3nt: TGTGCCACCAGCAGAGAAATGAACACTGAAGCTTTCTTT
CDR3aa: CATSREMNTEAFF

v_gene: TRBV18
abundance: .
d_gene: .
j_gene: TRBJ1-2
CDR3nt: TGTGCCAGCTCCCGGGTTGGGGACAATGGCTACACCTTC
CDR3aa: CASSRVGDNGYTF

v_gene: TRBV11-1
abundance: few
d_gene: .
j_gene: TRBJ1-5
CDR3nt: TGTGCCAGCAGTGAGACAGACCACAATCAGCCCCAGCATTTT
CDR3aa: CASSETDHNQPQHF

v_gene: TRBV27
abundance: many
d_gene: .
j_gene: TRBJ2-1
CDR3nt: TGTGCCAGCAGTTTTGGACTGAACTACAATGAGCAGTTCTTC
CDR3aa: CASSFGLNYNEQFF

v_gene: TRBV5-1
abundance: .
d_gene: .
j_gene: TRBJ1-2
CDR3nt: TGCGCCAGCAGCTTGCGTTACAGGGATGTTGGCTACACCTTC
CDR3aa: CASSLRYRDVGYTF

v_gene: TRBV11-1
abundance: many
d_gene: .
j_gene: TRBJ2-1
CDR3nt: TGTGCCAGCAGCGCCGGACAGACCTCCTACAATGAGCAGTTCTTC
CDR3aa: CASSAGQTSYNEQFF

v_gene: TRBV28
abundance: many
d_gene: .
j_gene: TRBJ2-1
CDR3nt: TGTGCCAGCAGTGGACGAATGGGGGCCCACAATGAGCAGTTCTTC
CDR3aa: CASSGRMGAHNEQFF

v_gene: TRBV6-5
abundance: few
d_gene: TRBD1
j_gene: TRBJ1-1
CDR3nt: TGTGCCAGCAGTTACAAGGGCAGGGGGGAAGCTTTCTTT
CDR3aa: CASSYKGRGEAFF

v_gene: TRBV4-1
abundance: .
d_gene: .
j_gene: TRBJ2-2
CDR3nt: TGCGCCAGCAGCCATGGGGCAGGCACCGGGGAGCTGTTTTTT
CDR3aa: CASSHGAGTGELFF

v_gene: TRBV24-1
abundance: .
d_gene: TRBD2
j_gene: TRBJ2-1
CDR3nt: TGTGCCACTACGTCGGGGGGCAATGAGCAGTTCTTC
CDR3aa: CATTSGGNEQFF

v_gene: TRBV2
abundance: .
d_gene: TRBD1
j_gene: TRBJ1-6
CDR3nt: TGTGCCAGCAGTGAAGAGACAGGGGCCGCACCCCTCCACTTT
CDR3aa: CASSEETGAAPLHF

v_gene: TRBV10-3
abundance: few
d_gene: .
j_gene: TRBJ2-5
CDR3nt: TGTGCCATCAGTCGACAGAATCAAGAGACCCAGTACTTC
CDR3aa: CAISRQNQETQYF

v_gene: TRBV12-3/TRBV12-4
abundance: many
d_gene: TRBD1
j_gene: TRBJ1-2
CDR3nt: TGTGCCAGCAGTATCTCCCAGGGGGCGTACTATGGCTACACCTTC
CDR3aa: CASSISQGAYYGYTF

v_gene: TRBV5-1
abundance: .
d_gene: TRBD2
j_gene: TRBJ2-5
CDR3nt: TGCGCCAGCAGCCGTACTAGCGGGAGAAGGACCCAGTACTTC
CDR3aa: CASSRTSGRRTQYF

v_gene: TRBV11-1
abundance: .
d_gene: .
j_gene: TRBJ2-2
CDR3nt: TGTGCCAGCAGCTTAGCGGGATATACCGGGGAGCTGTTTTTT
CDR3aa: CASSLAGYTGELFF

v_gene: TRBV2
abundance: many
d_gene: TRBD1
j_gene: TRBJ1-4
CDR3nt: TGTGCCAGCAGTGATCTAGACAGGGGAGGTGAAAAACTGTTTTTT
CDR3aa: CASSDLDRGGEKLFF

v_gene: TRBV7-2
abundance: few
d_gene: TRBD2
j_gene: TRBJ2-7
CDR3nt: TGTGCCAGCACCCCCCGAGGTAGCGGGAGTTTCGGCGAGCAGTACTTC
CDR3aa: CASTPRGSGSFGEQYF

v_gene: TRBV12-5
abundance: .
d_gene: TRBD2
j_gene: TRBJ2-5
CDR3nt: TGTGCTAGTGCTCGGGGGACTAGCGGGAGCAGGGTAAAAGAGACCCAGTACTTC
CDR3aa: CASARGTSGSRVKETQYF

v_gene: TRBV12-3/TRBV12-4
abundance: many
d_gene: .
j_gene: TRBJ1-2
CDR3nt: TGTGCCAGCACCCCTGGGGGGGCTTTCTACACCTTC
CDR3aa: CASTPGGAFYTF

v_gene: TRBV5-1
abundance: many
d_gene: .
j_gene: TRBJ1-1
CDR3nt: TGCGCCAGCAGCTTGGATGCCTGGGAAACTTACACTGAAGCTTTCTTT
CDR3aa: CASSLDAWETYTEAFF

v_gene: TRBV3-1
abundance: .
d_gene: TRBD1
j_gene: TRBJ2-4
CDR3nt: TGTGCCAGCAGCCAAGGCGCGACAGGGGGCGCCGGCAAAAACATTCAGTACTTC
CDR3aa: CASSQGATGGAGKNIQYF

v_gene: TRBV5-5
abundance: many
d_gene: .
j_gene: TRBJ2-7
CDR3nt: TGTGCCAGCAGCTTGAGTTTGTACGAGCAGTACTTC
CDR3aa: CASSLSLYEQYF